The clone carrying this T cell receptor beta chain was detected once. Its antigen is still unknown. Other DNA variants within this sample encode the same CDR3. Trimming removed 5 bases from V and 3 bases from J, with 12 bases in between. The CDR3 extends over 13 amino acids. Germline assignment: CDR1 SQVTM and CDR2 ANQGSEA. The source of the sample is a study of CD8+ T cells in alopecia areata. Study-level background: Affected scalp percentage gauged treated patients' severity. Notes on the study in general: Patients shared TCRs less clearly than mice did, possibly for HLA-related reasons. Higher clonality was seen in lesional scalp than in normal scalp, especially in alopecia totalis/universalis.

Extraction and reverse transcription of RNA yielded cDNA as the sequencing template. The assay was immunoSEQ multiplex PCR, and TCRdb's table has in-frame clones only and misses some. The profile shows about 160,000 clones, about 60% of them singletons. Treatment indicated: oral pan-JAK inhibitor, 5-10 mg twice daily. The V gene is TRBV29-1, the J gene TRBJ2-3, with a tentative D call TRBD1 (6 bases). This sequence was found in a human donor with alopecia areata. The sequenced sample was CD4+ T cells sorted from blood, obtained at week 24, from a patient treated with tofacitinib. In DNA form, the CDR3 reads TGCAGCGTTAAAGGCAGGGGAACAGATACGCAGTATTTT. It codes for CSVKGRGTDTQYF.